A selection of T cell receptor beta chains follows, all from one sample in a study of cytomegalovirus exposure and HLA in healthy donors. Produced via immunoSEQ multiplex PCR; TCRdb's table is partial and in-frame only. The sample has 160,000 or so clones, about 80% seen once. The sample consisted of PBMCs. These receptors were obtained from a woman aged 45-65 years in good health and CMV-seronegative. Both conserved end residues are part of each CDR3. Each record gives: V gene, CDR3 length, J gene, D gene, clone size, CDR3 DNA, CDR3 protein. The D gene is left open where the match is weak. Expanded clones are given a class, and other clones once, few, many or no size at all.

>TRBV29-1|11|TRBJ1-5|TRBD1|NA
TGCAGCGGGAGACAGGGGGAGGCCCAGCATTTT
CSGRQGEAQHF
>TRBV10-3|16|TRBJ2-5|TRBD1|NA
TGTGCCATCAGTACCACGGGACAGGGCTACCAAGAGACCCAGTACTTC
CAISTTGQGYQETQYF
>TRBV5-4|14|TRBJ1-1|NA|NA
TGTGCCAGCAGCCCAGACAGCATGAACACTGAAGCTTTCTTT
CASSPDSMNTEAFF
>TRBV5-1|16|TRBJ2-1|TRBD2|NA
TGCGCCAGCAGCAGGGGACTAGCGGGAGGGCCGTATGAGCAGTTCTTC
CASSRGLAGGPYEQFF
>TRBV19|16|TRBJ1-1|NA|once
TGTGCCAGTAGTATCTACCCCCAGGCTATGGGCACTGAAGCTTTCTTT
CASSIYPQAMGTEAFF
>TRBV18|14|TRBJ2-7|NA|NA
TGTGCCAGCTCAGGGGCTACCGGCCCCTACGAGCAGTACTTC
CASSGATGPYEQYF
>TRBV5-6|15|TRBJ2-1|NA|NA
TGTGCCAGCAGCCCCAACAAACTAGCCCACAATGAGCAGTTCTTC
CASSPNKLAHNEQFF
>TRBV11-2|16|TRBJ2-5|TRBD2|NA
TGTGCCAGCAGCCTTCTGGGTAGCGGGGTGGGAGAGACCCAGTACTTC
CASSLLGSGVGETQYF
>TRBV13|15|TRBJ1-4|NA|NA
TGTGCCAGCAGCTTAGGACAGACAACTAATGAAAAACTGTTTTTT
CASSLGQTTNEKLFF
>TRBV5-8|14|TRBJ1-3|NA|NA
TGTGCCAGCAGCCTTCGGGTCTCTGGAAACACCATATATTTT
CASSLRVSGNTIYF
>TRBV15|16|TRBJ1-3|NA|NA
TGTGCCACCAGCAAAACGGGGGGGAACTCTGGAAACACCATATATTTT
CATSKTGGNSGNTIYF
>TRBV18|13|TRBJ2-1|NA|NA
TGTGCCAGCTCACTTGGCGGTTACAATGAGCAGTTCTTC
CASSLGGYNEQFF
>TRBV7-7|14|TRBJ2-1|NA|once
TGTGCCAGCAGCCCCCCCCGGGACACCAAAATACGTTTCTTC
CASSPPRDTKIRFF
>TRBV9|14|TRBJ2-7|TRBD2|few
TGTGCCAGCAGCGTAACTAGCGGGTCCTACGAGCAGTACTTC
CASSVTSGSYEQYF
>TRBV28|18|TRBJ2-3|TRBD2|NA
TGTGCCAGCAGTTTTCCCAGCGGGAGTGGGGTTGGCACAGATACGCAGTATTTT
CASSFPSGSGVGTDTQYF
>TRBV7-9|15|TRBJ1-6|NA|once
TGTGCCAGCAGCCCCCGAGGAGGGCAGAATTCACCCCTCCACTTT
CASSPRGGQNSPLHF
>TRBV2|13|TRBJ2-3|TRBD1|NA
TGTGCCAGCAGTGGACAGGGGACCGATACGCAGTATTTT
CASSGQGTDTQYF